The entry below describes one T cell receptor beta chain. The assay was immunoSEQ multiplex PCR, and TCRdb's table has in-frame clones only and misses some. This table has tens of thousands of clones, over 80% appearing once. This entry comes from a study of T cell changes during pregnancy in multiple sclerosis. CDR1 is MNHEY and CDR2 is SVGAGI in the germline V gene. This CDR3 is 15 amino acids long. With 7 bases clipped from V and 1 base from J, the junction kept 5 bases outside the gene matches. Sample: peripheral blood, taken after pregnancy. The chain carries TRBV6-5 and TRBJ2-1; TRBD2 aligns across 9 bases. The sequence came from a female donor with multiple sclerosis, enrolled in a pregnancy study. The CDR3 is CASNSGLASYNEQFF. DNA of the CDR3: TGTGCCAGCAACTCGGGACTAGCTTCCTACAATGAGCAGTTCTTC.